The 20 T cell receptor beta chains below all came from one sample that was sequenced in a study of blood T cell repertoires in COVID-19. Here immunoSEQ multiplex PCR was the method, and the copy in TCRdb shows in-frame clones only, minus some. Here the sample spans 280,000 or so clones, 90% being singletons. The material sequenced was PBMCs or T cells enriched from blood (not recorded which). These receptors were taken from a woman between 18 and 29 years old with acute COVID-19.

This clone was counted a few times. The chain has TRBV14 and TRBJ1-2; D gene uncertain. Trimming pared 8 bases from V and 8 bases from J, leaving 6 bases between. This CDR3 region has 9 residues. CDR1 is SGHDN, CDR2 FVKESK, per germline. The CDR3 protein is CASHVGYTF. CDR3 sequence (DNA): TGTGCCAGCCATGTCGGCTACACCTTC.

A note on this clone: Other DNA sequences in this specimen translate into the identical CDR3. This CDR3 is CSVRDNEQFF. DNA for the CDR3: TGCAGCGTTCGGGACAATGAGCAGTTCTTC. The chain is built from TRBV29-1 and TRBJ2-1; D not resolved. The CDR3 loop spans 10 amino acids. Germline-derived CDR1 and CDR2 are SQVTM and ANQGSEA. With 5 bases removed from V and 5 bases from J, the gap between germline ends came to 4 bases.

This clone has only one observation. The CDR3 nucleotides are TGTGCCAGCAGCTTAGGAATGAGGGCTCCCTACGAGCAGTACTTC. Protein: CASSLGMRAPYEQYF. This chain connects TRBV7-6 to TRBJ2-7; the D gene is possibly TRBD2 (5 bases). CDR1 and CDR2 (germline): SGHVS, FNYEAQ. V dropped 1 base and J dropped 2 bases, with 12 bases sitting between them. CDR3 length: 15 amino acids.

The chain links TRBV19 to TRBJ2-1; 11 bases are a match to TRBD2. This CDR3 comprises 19 residues. The germline gives CDR1 LNHDA, CDR2 SQIVND (reference sequence). Trimming at V came to 3 bases and at J to 2 bases, leaving 12 bases not matched to a gene. CDR3 sequence (DNA): TGTGCCAGTAGTATGGATCTAGGTACTAGCGGGAGCACCTACAATGAGCAGTTCTTC. Translating it yields CASSMDLGTSGSTYNEQFF.

This CDR3 is CASTRSGTEAFF. CDR3 nucleotides: TGTGCCAGCACCCGGTCCGGCACTGAAGCTTTCTTT. The rearrangement joins TRBV2 to TRBJ1-1; D is undetermined. V lost 7 bases to trimming and J lost 4 bases, with 10 bases between them. This CDR3 contains 12 residues. The V gene's germline CDR1 is SNHLY and CDR2 FYNNEI.

This clone has just a few counts. The chain employs TRBV7-9 and TRBJ2-2; the D gene is possibly TRBD1 (6 bases). Trimming cost V 2 bases and J 4 bases, with 8 bases left between them. CDR3 length: 14 amino acids. Germline V CDR1 and CDR2: SEHNR, FQNEAQ (reference sequence). The CDR3 protein is CASSLWTATGELFF. DNA of the CDR3: TGTGCCAGCAGCTTATGGACAGCCACCGGGGAGCTGTTTTTT.

The rearrangement uses TRBV5-6 and TRBJ2-7; TRBD1 matches 10 bases. Germline V gene sequence: CDR1 SGHDT, CDR2 YYEEEE. V lost 5 bases, J lost 5 bases, and 10 bases stayed unmatched. This CDR3 contains 15 residues. Written as DNA, the CDR3 is TGTGCCAGCAGTCGTATTTGGACAGGGGGGAACGAGCAGTACTTC. It specifies CASSRIWTGGNEQYF.

This rearrangement joins TRBV25-1 to TRBJ1-2, with D hard to call. V shed 4 bases and J shed 4 bases, with 10 bases lying between them. CDR1 MGHDK and CDR2 SYGVNS come from the germline V gene. The CDR3 is 13 residues long. Here the CDR3 DNA reads TGTGCCAGCAGTGGCGCGGGTGTCTATGGCTACACCTTC. This gives the protein CASSGAGVYGYTF.

This rearrangement joins TRBV2 to TRBJ1-1; the D gene is possibly TRBD1 (6 bases). This CDR3 has 14 residues. Trimming left V 6 bases short and J 6 bases short, with 17 bases between. In germline, CDR1 is SNHLY, CDR2 FYNNEI. CDR3 in DNA: TGTGCCAGCAGCCACAGCCAACAGGGAGCTGAAGCTTTCTTT. Its protein is CASSHSQQGAEAFF.

This clone has only a few counts. The rearrangement links TRBV25-1 to TRBJ2-3; 9 nucleotides align to TRBD2. The germline gives CDR1 MGHDK, CDR2 SYGVNS. J gave up 2 bases and V 0 bases, and 6 bases lay outside the gene matches. CDR3 length equals 17 residues. The CDR3 region has the DNA TGTGCCAGCAGTGAATATGGCCTAGCGGGGACCACAGATACGCAGTATTTT. This sequence encodes CASSEYGLAGTTDTQYF.

This chain links TRBV2 with TRBJ1-1; maybe TRBD1 (6 bases). CDR3 length equals 14 residues. The ends were cut back, 6 bases at V and 4 bases at J, with 15 bases in the middle. Germline V gene data show CDR1 as SNHLY and CDR2 as FYNNEI. CDR3 protein: CASSIQGSFTEAFF. The CDR3 DNA reads as TGTGCCAGCAGCATACAGGGTAGCTTCACTGAAGCTTTCTTT.

The CDR3 DNA follows: TGTGCCAGCAGCCTTCAGACAGGGCCTGAGACCCAGTACTTC. Residues: CASSLQTGPETQYF. The chain joins TRBV9 to TRBJ2-5; TRBD1 agrees at 7 bases. This CDR3 comprises 14 residues. Germline assignment: CDR1 SGDLS and CDR2 YYNGEE. Germline trimming cut 4 bases from V and 5 bases from J; bases unmatched to any gene: 8.

V usage is TRBV4-2 and J usage is TRBJ2-1; TRBD1 is a possible D gene (5 bases). Per the germline V gene, CDR1 is LGHNA and CDR2 is YNFKEQ. The length of the CDR3 is 15 residues. Deletions cut 6 bases from V and 0 bases from J, with 12 bases between. In DNA form, the CDR3 reads TGTGCCAGCAGTCGACAGCGCAACTCCTACAATGAGCAGTTCTTC. As protein: CASSRQRNSYNEQFF.

The chain links TRBV7-2 to TRBJ2-5; a weak D match, TRBD1 (6 bases). CDR1 SGHTA and CDR2 FQGNSA come from the germline V gene. The CDR3 loop spans 14 amino acids. The V gene lost 3 bases and the J gene lost 4 bases, with 12 bases spanning the gap. As DNA, the CDR3 is TGTGCCAGCAGCTTTCCAGGGGTTAGAGAGACCCAGTACTTC. Translating it yields CASSFPGVRETQYF.

The V gene is TRBV28, the J gene TRBJ2-5; no clear D gene. The CDR3 totals 12 residues. From germline, CDR1 is MDHEN and CDR2 SYDVKM. The V end lost 2 bases, the J end lost 2 bases, and 3 bases lay between the germline ends. CDR3 in DNA: TGTGCCAGCAGTTTACTTCAAGAGACCCAGTACTTC. It yields the protein CASSLLQETQYF.

Only a few counts were recorded for this clone. The V and J genes are TRBV16 and TRBJ2-7; TRBD1 agrees at 8 bases. CDR1 KGHSY and CDR2 FQNENV come from the germline V gene. The V gene end was trimmed by 6 bases and the J gene end by 6 bases; junction bases not matched to a gene: 10. The CDR3 contains 14 residues. CDR3: CASSPGTGLFEQYF. Here the CDR3 DNA reads TGTGCCAGCAGTCCCGGGACAGGCCTATTCGAGCAGTACTTC.

The chain carries TRBV5-1 and TRBJ2-2, with D maybe TRBD1 (5 bases). The germline gives CDR1 SGHRS, CDR2 YFSETQ. Trimming cost V 1 base and J 1 base, with 11 bases left between them. The CDR3 covers 16 residues. Here the CDR3 reads CASSLSARENTGELFF. The CDR3 nucleotides are TGCGCCAGCAGCTTGTCAGCCAGGGAGAACACCGGGGAGCTGTTTTTT.

The sample holds one count of this clone. This chain uses TRBV7-3 with TRBJ2-5, with 8 bases aligning to TRBD1. CDR1 and CDR2 from the germline V gene are SGHTA and FQGTGA. V was pared by 3 bases and J by 4 bases, with 1 base of the junction left unmatched. This CDR3 has 13 amino acids. CDR3 amino acids: CASSFGQGETQYF. Written as DNA, the CDR3 is TGTGCCAGCAGCTTCGGACAGGGAGAGACCCAGTACTTC.

This sequence joins TRBV4-1 and TRBJ2-1; 11 bases line up with TRBD2. There are 17 residues in the CDR3. Germline-derived CDR1 and CDR2 are MGHRA and YSYEKL. J was trimmed by 3 bases and V by 0 bases; bases with no gene match: 4. The CDR3 reads CASSQDRGTSGYNEQFF. The CDR3 DNA reads TGCGCCAGCAGCCAAGATCGGGGGACTAGCGGCTACAATGAGCAGTTCTTC.

This chain uses TRBV2 with TRBJ1-5; 7 bases are a match to TRBD1. V lost 6 bases, J lost 7 bases, and 12 bases stayed unmatched. This CDR3 spans 15 amino acids. Per germline, CDR1 SNHLY and CDR2 FYNNEI. For the CDR3, the DNA is TGTGCCAGCAGACCTGGACAGGTCGCGGGACAGCCCCAGCATTTT. Protein: CASRPGQVAGQPQHF. The variable domain in full, with the rest retrieved from reference TRBV2 and TRBJ1-5, is EPEVTQTPSHQVTQMGQEVILRCVPISNHLYFYWYRQILGQKVEFLVSFYNNEISEKSEIFDDQFSVERPDGSNFTLKIRSTKLEDSAMYFCASRPGQVAGQPQHFGDGTRLSIL.